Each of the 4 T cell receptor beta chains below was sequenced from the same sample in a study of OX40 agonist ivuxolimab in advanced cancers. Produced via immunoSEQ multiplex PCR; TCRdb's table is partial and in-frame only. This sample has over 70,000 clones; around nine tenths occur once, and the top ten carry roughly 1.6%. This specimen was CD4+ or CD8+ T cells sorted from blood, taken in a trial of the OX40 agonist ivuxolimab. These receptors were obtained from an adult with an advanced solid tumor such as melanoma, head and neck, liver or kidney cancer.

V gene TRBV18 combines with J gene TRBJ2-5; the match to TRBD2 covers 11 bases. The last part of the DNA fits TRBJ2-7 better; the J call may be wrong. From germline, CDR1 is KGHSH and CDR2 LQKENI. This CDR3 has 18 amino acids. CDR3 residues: CASSPRVAGGPYAYEQYF. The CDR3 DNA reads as TGTGCCAGCTCACCAAGGGTAGCGGGAGGGCCGTATGCCTACGAGCAGTACTTC.

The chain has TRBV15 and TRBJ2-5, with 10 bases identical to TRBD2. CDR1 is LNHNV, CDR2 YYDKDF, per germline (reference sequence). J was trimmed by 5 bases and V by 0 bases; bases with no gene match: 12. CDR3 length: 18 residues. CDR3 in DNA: TGTGCCACCAGCAGAGATTGGGCTAGCGGGAGTATATTGGAGACCCAGTACTTC. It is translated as CATSRDWASGSILETQYF.

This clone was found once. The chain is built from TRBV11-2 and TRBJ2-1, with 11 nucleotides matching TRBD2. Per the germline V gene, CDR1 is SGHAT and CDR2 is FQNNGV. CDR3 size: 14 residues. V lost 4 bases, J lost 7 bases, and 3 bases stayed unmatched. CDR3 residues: CASSSTSGSNEQFF. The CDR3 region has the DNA TGTGCCAGCAGCTCCACTAGCGGGAGTAATGAGCAGTTCTTC.

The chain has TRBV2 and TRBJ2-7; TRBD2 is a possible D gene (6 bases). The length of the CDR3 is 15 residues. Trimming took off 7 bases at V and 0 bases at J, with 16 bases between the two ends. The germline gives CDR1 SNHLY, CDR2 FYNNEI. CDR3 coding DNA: TGTGCCAGCAAACAGTATCTGGGGGGCTCCTACGAGCAGTACTTC. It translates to CASKQYLGGSYEQYF.